This TCR beta chain was recovered during a study of cytomegalovirus exposure and HLA in healthy donors. The PCR had 60 Vbeta and 13 Jbeta primers. The data were produced by immunoSEQ multiplex PCR, yet TCRdb's version contains in-frame clones alone and is incomplete. The sample records 130,000 to 150,000 clones, about 75% being singletons. Germline CDR1 and CDR2: SNHLY and FYNNEI. V lost 7 bases and J lost 1, with 10 bases in between. The CDR3 runs 14 residues. Worth noting for this clone: Its antigen is still unknown.

Study-level points and caveats: The productive fraction for most TCR beta V segments was about 87% or about 30% in an earlier analysis. The study had only CMV serostatus as immune exposure information. HLA alleles were associated with around 17,000 TCR beta sequences in a later analysis at 0.05 false discovery rate. Most subjects had HLA-A and HLA-B alleles reportedly predicted accurately by TCR beta sequences.

Sequencing was performed on PBMCs. The sequence was obtained from a man aged 55 to 70 in good health and CMV-seronegative. The chain carries TRBV2 and TRBJ2-2; D possibly corresponds to TRBD1 (6 bases). The CDR3 spells CASMKDRNTGELFF. In nucleotides, the CDR3 is TGTGCCAGCATGAAGGACAGGAACACCGGGGAGCTGTTTTTT.